This entry is about one T cell receptor (beta chain). Its target is unknown. The sample is drawn from a study of Ad26.COV2.S vaccination and SARS-CoV-2 variants. On the study more broadly: The study gave Ad26.COV2.S intramuscularly, once or twice 56 days apart.

General study points: Reportedly, after vaccination the spike-specific CD8+ and CD4+ T cell responses displayed substantial breadth.

Using immunoSEQ multiplex PCR, the repertoire was profiled, and TCRdb retains in-frame clones only, with some absent. Among a few hundred thousand clones, about nine tenths were seen once, and the ten largest hold around 3.6%. The treatment: 15 to 20 received Ad26.COV2.S at low or high dose, single or two shots; about 5 received placebo; per-sample allocation not given. All samples were drawn on day 63, counting from the first vaccine or placebo injection. This material consisted of peripheral blood, taken in a trial of Ad26.COV2.S vaccine versus placebo. This TCR was recovered from a person between 18 and 59 years old who received the Ad26.COV2.S COVID-19 vaccine or a placebo.

The CDR3 reads CASSVGGGIVEAFF. The DNA for the CDR3 is TGTGCCAGCAGCGTTGGTGGGGGAATTGTTGAAGCTTTCTTT. The V call is TRBV5-6, the J call TRBJ1-1; a possible D gene is TRBD1 (5 bases). Germline loops: CDR1 SGHDT, CDR2 YYEEEE. The V and J ends lost 4 bases and 7 bases respectively, with 17 bases between them. The CDR3 runs to 14 residues.